This is a list of T cell receptor beta chains from one sample in a study of Graves' ophthalmopathy and Graves' hyperthyroidism. TCRdb reprocessed the multiplex PCR reads with MiXCR, giving one entry per CDR3 protein. Here the sample spans about 620,000 distinct CDR3 sequences, about a fifth being singletons. The material sequenced was peripheral blood. The source is a woman between 18 and 29 years old with stable Graves' hyperthyroidism. Some clones in this sample may be carry-over from other donors' samples. Each CDR3 is given with its conserved first and last residue. The D gene is left open where the match is weak. Rows may omit the clone size; those that give it use once, few, many or a size class.

TRBJ2-7	NA	NA	TRBV12-3/TRBV12-4	TGTGCCAGCAGTCTTACAGGGTTCGAGCAGTACTTC	CASSLTGFEQYF
TRBJ1-1	many	NA	TRBV18	TGTGCCAGCAGTCCGGGGGCCCTCAACACTGAAGCTTTCTTT	CASSPGALNTEAFF
TRBJ1-6	many	TRBD1	TRBV5-1	TGTGCCAGCAGCGGGACAGATAATTCACCCCTCCACTTT	CASSGTDNSPLHF
TRBJ1-5	many	NA	TRBV12-3/TRBV12-4	TGTGCCAGCAGTTTAACCATCGGACAGCCCCAGCATTTT	CASSLTIGQPQHF
TRBJ2-5	many	TRBD2	TRBV12-3/TRBV12-4	TGTGCCAGCATGGTAGCGGGGCCTTCTACGTGGGAGACCCAGTACTTC	CASMVAGPSTWETQYF
TRBJ2-2	many	TRBD1	TRBV29-1	TGCAGCGTCGGCATCCCCCCCGGGACAGAGAACACCGGGGAGCTGTTTTTT	CSVGIPPGTENTGELFF
TRBJ2-2	NA	NA	TRBV27	TGTGCCAGCAGTTTACTTCGGTGGGACACCGGGGAGCTGTTTTTT	CASSLLRWDTGELFF
TRBJ2-5	NA	NA	TRBV7-9	TGTGCCAGCAGCCTCGTTGGCGGGGAAGAAGAGACCCAGTACTTC	CASSLVGGEEETQYF
TRBJ1-1	NA	TRBD1	TRBV6-1	TGTGCCAGCAGCGGGACAGGCCTCGTTGAAGCTTTCTTT	CASSGTGLVEAFF
TRBJ2-2	many	NA	TRBV28	TGTGCCAGCAGTTTTGGGGAGGGGGCAGGAACCGGGGAGCTGTTTTTT	CASSFGEGAGTGELFF